This TCR beta chain was sequenced during a study of shared clonotypes between healthy human individuals. The CDR3 is made up of 14 amino acids. Germline-derived CDR1 and CDR2 are SQVTM and ANQGSEA. The V segment lost 5 bases and the J segment 5 bases; nucleotides outside the gene matches: 10. Replicate PCRs from sorted subsets contained roughly 220 ng DNA, which is around 30,000 T cell genomes. Measured with immunoSEQ multiplex PCR; TCRdb has only the in-frame clones, and not every one. The sample contains about 1,500,000 clones, approximately 96% of which appear only once. Study-wide findings and caveats: In the sorted subsets, rarefaction showed sequencing was incomplete despite large depth. Researchers found naive subsets generally carried larger estimated richness than memory subsets.

Note on this clone: The antigen is not known.

Sequencing input: naive CD4+ T cells sorted from blood. As to subset: CD45RA+ positively selected. The V gene is TRBV29-1, the J gene TRBJ2-7, with 9 bases fitting TRBD2. This clonotype was obtained from a man aged 25-40 years in good health. In nucleotides, the CDR3 is TGCAGCGTTACGTCTGTAGCGGGGGATAACGAGCAGTACTTC. This codes for CSVTSVAGDNEQYF.